This entry lists 10 T cell receptor beta chains sequenced from one sample in a study of blood T cell repertoires in COVID-19. Data came from immunoSEQ multiplex PCR; TCRdb stores just in-frame clones and leaves some out. The data show about 170,000 clones, about 88% seen once. The sequencing sample was made of peripheral blood. The receptors originated from a woman older than 75 with COVID-19, enrolled during active disease.

The genes are TRBV7-2 and TRBJ1-2; 9 bases are shared with TRBD1. V lost 1 base to trimming and J lost 8 bases; unmatched junction nucleotides: 14. The CDR3 is made up of 17 amino acids. Germline CDR1 reads SGHTA; CDR2 reads FQGNSA. The CDR3: CASSLDHGTGSLTGYTF. In nucleotides, the CDR3 is TGTGCCAGCAGCTTAGACCACGGGACAGGGAGTCTCACGGGCTACACCTTC.

The gene calls are TRBV27 and TRBJ1-5; 8 bases are shared with TRBD1. The CDR3 is made up of 14 amino acids. Losses at the gene ends were 3 bases for V and 5 bases for J; bases not matched to a gene: 3. CDR1 is MNHEY, CDR2 SMNVEV, per germline (reference sequence). The CDR3 sequence is CASSLDRVHQPQHF. Written as DNA, the CDR3 is TGTGCCAGCAGTTTGGACAGGGTTCATCAGCCCCAGCATTTT.

V usage is TRBV24-1 and J usage is TRBJ2-3; 14 bases are shared with TRBD2. Germline V gene data show CDR1 as KGHDR and CDR2 as SFDVKD. The CDR3 runs 16 residues. After removal of 4 bases from V and 6 bases from J, the junction contained 5 bases not matched to a gene. CDR3 amino acids: CATSDSGLAGEDTQYF. In DNA, the CDR3 is TGTGCCACCAGTGACTCGGGACTAGCGGGAGAGGATACGCAGTATTTT.

This sequence joins TRBV28 and TRBJ2-7; D might be TRBD2 (5 bases). This CDR3 spans 15 amino acids. V gave up 11 bases and J gave up 0 bases, with 20 bases separating them. Germline values: CDR1 MDHEN, CDR2 SYDVKM. CDR3 DNA sequence: TGTGCCGGCTCGACCGGGCCCGCGGGCTCCTACGAGCAGTACTTC. It specifies CAGSTGPAGSYEQYF. The complete variable domain, with remaining parts taken from reference TRBV28 and TRBJ2-7, reads DVKVTQSSRYLVKRTGEKVFLECVQDMDHENMFWYRQDPGLGLRLIYFSYDVKMKEKGDIPEGYSVSREKKERFSLILESASTNQTSMYLCAGSTGPAGSYEQYFGPGTRLTVT.

On this clone itself: Different DNA sequences within this sample yield the same CDR3. CDR3 sequence reads: CASSDSGGDTQYF. The CDR3 region has the DNA TGTGCCAGCAGTGACTCCGGGGGAGATACGCAGTATTTT. The genes are TRBV6-4 and TRBJ2-3; a weak D match, TRBD2 (6 bases). In germline, CDR1 is MRHNA, CDR2 SNTAGT. V was shortened by 0 bases and J by 5 bases, with 6 bases between the two germline ends. CDR3 length equals 13 residues.

The rearrangement links TRBV19 to TRBJ1-5; a weak D match, TRBD1 (6 bases). Trimming cost V 3 bases and J 6 bases, with 15 bases left between them. Per germline, CDR1 LNHDA and CDR2 SQIVND (reference sequence). This CDR3 region has 15 residues. The CDR3 protein is CASSMKETGFQPQHF. DNA of the CDR3: TGTGCCAGTAGTATGAAGGAGACAGGCTTTCAGCCCCAGCATTTT.

V usage is TRBV28 and J usage is TRBJ1-2; 8 positions agree with TRBD1. The V and J ends lost 5 bases and 4 bases, in that order; junction bases with no gene match: 18. CDR3 length: 18 amino acids. Germline-derived CDR1 and CDR2 are MDHEN and SYDVKM. CDR3 loop: CASSGGDRIEWSGYGYTF. DNA of the CDR3: TGTGCCAGCAGTGGGGGGGACAGGATCGAGTGGAGTGGCTATGGCTACACCTTC.

This clone was found a few times. The rearrangement links TRBV6-1 to TRBJ2-3; the D gene is possibly TRBD1 (5 bases). The V end was cut by 2 bases, the J end by 2 bases, with 14 bases between. Germline CDR1 reads MNHNS; CDR2 reads SASEGT. CDR3 length: 16 residues. CDR3 nucleotide sequence: TGTGCCAGCAGTGAATCGACAGCCCGGGCCACAGATACGCAGTATTTT. Translated: CASSESTARATDTQYF.

This clone appeared a few times. The chain employs TRBV18 and TRBJ2-7; D is ambiguous. Germline-derived CDR1 and CDR2 are KGHSH and LQKENI. V was pared by 3 bases and J by 0 bases, with 9 bases between. This CDR3 contains 14 residues. CDR3 sequence: CASSPGFGSYEQYF. Written as DNA, the CDR3 is TGTGCCAGCTCACCCGGTTTTGGCTCCTACGAGCAGTACTTC.

This clone occurred a few times. The chain recombines TRBV7-6 with TRBJ1-3, with 12 bases that match TRBD1. After removal of 0 bases from V and 5 bases from J, the junction contained 8 bases not matched to a gene. The germline gives CDR1 SGHVS, CDR2 FNYEAQ. The CDR3 sequence is 18 residues long. Here the CDR3 reads CASSLAGTGGAGRNTIYF. CDR3 sequence (DNA): TGTGCCAGCAGCTTAGCAGGGACAGGGGGCGCGGGGAGAAACACCATATATTTT.